This TCR beta chain was sequenced during a study of blood T cell repertoires in COVID-19. About the study: Sites across the United States, Italy and Spain contributed samples from acute and convalescent COVID-19. In each case, the material was cDNA or gDNA derived from T cells, B-cell-depleted T cells, or PBMCs.

Original processing methods: The assay estimated nucleated cells by amplifying reference gene primers. The assay was immunoSEQ multiplex PCR, and TCRdb's table has in-frame clones only and misses some. Clone size and the V and J calls come from that table; the DNA yielded D and trimming. The sample holds around 75,000 clones, roughly 89% seen once. The CDR3 contains 16 residues. CDR1 is SGHVS, CDR2 FNYEAQ, per germline. V trimming: 3 bases; J trimming: 5 bases; junction bases outside the gene matches: 9. The chain couples TRBV7-6 to TRBJ2-5, with 10 bases matching TRBD1. The specimen sequenced was peripheral blood. The TCR was taken from a man aged 45-60 years with acute or convalescent COVID-19. In DNA, the CDR3 is TGTGCCAGCAGCTTTATCGCGGGACAGGGGTCGGAGACCCAGTACTTC. Translating gives CASSFIAGQGSETQYF.